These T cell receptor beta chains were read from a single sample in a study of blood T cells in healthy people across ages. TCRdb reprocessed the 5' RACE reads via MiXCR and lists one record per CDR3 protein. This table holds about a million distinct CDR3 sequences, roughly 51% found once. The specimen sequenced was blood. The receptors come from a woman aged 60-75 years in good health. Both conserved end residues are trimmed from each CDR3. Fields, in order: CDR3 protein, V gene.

ASSQDAQSLNIQY | TRBV4-2
ASSESQGLRGYT | TRBV25-1
ASSDHQETQY | TRBV9
SVSEAVGDEQY | TRBV29-1
ASSLALPGNTEAF | TRBV7-2
ASSQGAGIAKNIQY | TRBV4-2
ASSPPEAGGPLPY | TRBV18
SASPSGPRSYGYT | TRBV20-1
ASSLGQYPYEQY | TRBV7-9
ASRTGSYPDTQY | TRBV27
ATSDSSDTQY | TRBV24-1
ASRISGRRGNEQF | TRBV28
ASSPGQEKNIQY | TRBV18
ASSDLDRVDGELF | TRBV25-1
ALGTGGGYEQY | TRBV30
ASSQVPQGGLEQY | TRBV3-1
ASSRQNLAEQF | TRBV5-1
AIRRLGGDYEQY | TRBV10-3
ASSLGVRVKSYNEQF | TRBV5-5
SAPGRVYEQY | TRBV20-1
ASSYVFRGNEKLF | TRBV6-6
ASSPIRDSSYEQY | TRBV7-2
ASSLAGIGNIQY | TRBV13
ASSPGLEVDEQF | TRBV4-2
ASSQVSGAVGEQY | TRBV14
ASSYQPGDRAYEQY | TRBV27
ASSYGTGSYNEQF | TRBV27
SARRTDRTSGGYEQF | TRBV20-1
ASSLARGSGNEQF | TRBV5-1
ASSEGGGSGSYEQY | TRBV25-1
ASSLEIGYTGELF | TRBV5-1
SASRRGLPQH | TRBV20-1
ASSFFRLSAGRYSYEQY | TRBV5-1
ASSQGEGVSGGYEQY | TRBV4-2
ASSEYLADEQY | TRBV2
ASNKEDRANTEAF | TRBV6-5
ASSLRTTREQY | TRBV28
ASSIMRRDRGAPQY | TRBV7-2
ATSRDSGRGTGELF | TRBV15
ASSVAPLAGATYEQY | TRBV9
ASSPGGVSWETQY | TRBV7-2
SVATSGYEQY | TRBV29-1
ASSLGQIEETQY | TRBV5-1